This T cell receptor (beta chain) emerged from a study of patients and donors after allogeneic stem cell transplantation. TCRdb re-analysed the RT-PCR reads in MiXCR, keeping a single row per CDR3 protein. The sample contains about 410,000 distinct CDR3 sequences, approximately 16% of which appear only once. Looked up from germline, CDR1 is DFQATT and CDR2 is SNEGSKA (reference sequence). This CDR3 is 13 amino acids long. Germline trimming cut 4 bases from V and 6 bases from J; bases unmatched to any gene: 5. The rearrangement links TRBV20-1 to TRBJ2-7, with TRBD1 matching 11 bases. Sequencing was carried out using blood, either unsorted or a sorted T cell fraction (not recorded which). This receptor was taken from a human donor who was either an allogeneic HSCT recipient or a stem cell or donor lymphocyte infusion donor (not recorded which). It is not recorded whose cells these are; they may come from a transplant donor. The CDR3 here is CSATGTGGIEQYF. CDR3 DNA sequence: TGCAGTGCTACCGGGACAGGGGGTATCGAGCAGTACTTC.